Presented here are 24 T cell receptor beta chains from one specimen sequenced in a study of CD8 T cells in ankylosing spondylitis. Which antigens these TCRs recognize remains unknown. In TCRdb, the 5' RACE reads were re-called with MiXCR into one record per CDR3 protein. The sample holds 750,000 to 850,000 distinct CDR3 sequences, 12% seen once. Findings of the study overall: Seemingly characteristic of ankylosing spondylitis blood was a TCR beta motif consisting of several highly homologous variants.

The sample taken for sequencing was blood, either unsorted or a sorted T cell fraction (not recorded which). The receptors were gathered from a male donor with ankylosing spondylitis.

This clonotype turned up a few times. V and J are TRBV5-1 and TRBJ2-2; D remains unclear. The V gene lost 4 bases and the J gene lost 1 base, with 8 bases spanning the gap. This CDR3 contains 14 residues. Germline CDR1 and CDR2: SGHRS and YFSETQ. The DNA of the CDR3 is TGCGCCAGCAGCCGCCCAATGAACACCGGGGAGCTGTTTTTT. It is translated as CASSRPMNTGELFF.

This clonotype was observed a few times. The CDR3 nucleotides read TGCAGTGCTAGAGATGGGACCCATGAGCAGTTCTTC. The encoded protein is CSARDGTHEQFF. V and J are TRBV20-1 and TRBJ2-1; possibly TRBD1 or TRBD2 for D (5 bases each). Deletions cut 0 bases from V and 8 bases from J, with 8 bases between. The CDR3 spans 12 residues. Germline values: CDR1 DFQATT, CDR2 SNEGSKA (reference sequence).

This clonotype was picked up a small number of times. V gene TRBV28 combines with J gene TRBJ2-3; tentative D call: TRBD1 (6 bases). Germline CDR1 MDHEN, CDR2 SYDVKM. V lost 5 bases to trimming and J lost 1 base, with 16 bases between them. The length of the CDR3 is 16 residues. CDR3 nucleotide sequence: TGTGCCAGCAGTATGCAGGGGCTTTTCGGCACAGATACGCAGTATTTT. This translates into CASSMQGLFGTDTQYF. The whole variable domain, remainder taken from reference TRBV28 and TRBJ2-3, is DVKVTQSSRYLVKRTGEKVFLECVQDMDHENMFWYRQDPGLGLRLIYFSYDVKMKEKGDIPEGYSVSREKKERFSLILESASTNQTSMYLCASSMQGLFGTDTQYFGPGTRLTVL.

V usage is TRBV27 and J usage is TRBJ1-5, with D hard to call. The CDR3 is 15 amino acids. Germline V gives CDR1 MNHEY, CDR2 SMNVEV (reference sequence). Trimming cost V 1 base and J 5 bases, with 12 bases left between them. The CDR3 reads CASSLFVPIDQPQHF. In DNA form, the CDR3 reads TGTGCCAGCAGTTTATTTGTGCCGATCGATCAGCCCCAGCATTTT.

The chain carries TRBV6-2 or TRBV6-3 and TRBJ1-2; D is unclear. V lost 6 bases and J 0 bases, leaving 5 bases between the germline ends. CDR1 is MNHEY and CDR2 is SVGEGT in the germline V gene. The CDR3 sequence is 12 residues long. In DNA form, the CDR3 reads TGTGCCAGCAGGGGAACTAACTATGGCTACACCTTC. Translated: CASRGTNYGYTF.

This clonotype turned up a few times. The chain couples TRBV11-2 to TRBJ2-1; TRBD2 might be the D (7 bases). V was pared by 8 bases and J by 8 bases, with 19 bases between. Germline V gives CDR1 SGHAT, CDR2 FQNNGV. The CDR3 is 14 amino acids. In DNA form, the CDR3 reads TGTGCCAGCCATGGCGTGAGGGGGGGGGATGAGCAGTTCTTC. Residues: CASHGVRGGDEQFF.

This clonotype was recorded at least ten times. The chain couples TRBV6-5 to TRBJ2-7; 12 bases are a match to TRBD1. The V gene end was trimmed by 0 bases and the J gene end by 4 bases; junction bases not matched to a gene: 7. Germline loops: CDR1 MNHEY, CDR2 SVGAGI. This CDR3 region has 17 residues. The CDR3 spells CASSYSLGTGGRYEQYF. The CDR3 DNA sequence: TGTGCCAGCAGTTACTCATTAGGGACAGGGGGCAGGTACGAGCAGTACTTC.

V usage is TRBV10-3 and J usage is TRBJ1-5, with a tentative D call TRBD1 (6 bases). Looked up from germline, CDR1 is ENHRY and CDR2 is SYGVKD. CDR3 size: 13 residues. The ends were cut back, 8 bases at V and 3 bases at J, with 11 bases in the middle. This CDR3 reads CAIQTGFNQPQHF. CDR3 DNA sequence: TGTGCCATCCAAACAGGGTTCAATCAGCCCCAGCATTTT.

V and J are TRBV5-1 and TRBJ2-1; a weak D match, TRBD2 (5 bases). V dropped 4 bases and J dropped 4 bases, with 15 bases sitting between them. Germline V gives CDR1 SGHRS, CDR2 YFSETQ. The CDR3 loop spans 15 amino acids. CDR3 sequence reads: CASSETSSIYNEQFF. For the CDR3, the DNA is TGCGCCAGCAGCGAGACGTCTAGCATATACAATGAGCAGTTCTTC.

In this sample, this clonotype turned up many times. V usage is TRBV9 and J usage is TRBJ1-2; no firm D call. Germline values: CDR1 SGDLS, CDR2 YYNGEE. The CDR3 is 12 amino acids. V was shortened by 4 bases and J by 5 bases, with 9 bases between the two germline ends. In DNA form, the CDR3 reads TGTGCCAGCAGCTCCGTAGGTTATGGCTACACCTTC. Translating it yields CASSSVGYGYTF.

The sample holds a few counts of this clonotype. J is TRBJ1-4 and V is TRBV5-1, with TRBD1 identical over 7 bases. The ends lost 3 bases at V and 6 bases at J; junction bases unmatched: 5. Germline V lookup: CDR1 SGHRS, CDR2 YFSETQ. The CDR3 loop spans 14 amino acids. The CDR3 spells CASSSRGSDEKLFF. The DNA of the CDR3 is TGCGCCAGCAGCTCCAGGGGGAGCGATGAAAAACTGTTTTTT.

Concerning this clonotype itself: An end of the junction does not agree with germline; a read error may underlie this. The chain is built from TRBV7-7 and TRBJ1-1; tentative D call: TRBD1 (6 bases). From germline, CDR1 is SSHAT and CDR2 FNYEAQ (reference sequence). The CDR3 is 13 residues long. The CDR3 reads CASIAGRGTEAFF. In nucleotides, the CDR3 is TGTGCTAGCATCGCAGGGAGGGGGACTGAAGCTTTCTTT.

This clonotype was seen more than once but under ten times. The chain couples TRBV20-1 to TRBJ1-2; D possibly corresponds to TRBD1 (5 bases). In germline, CDR1 is DFQATT, CDR2 SNEGSKA (reference sequence). V lost 3 bases, J lost 4 bases, and 12 bases lay in between. This CDR3 has 13 amino acids. This CDR3 reads CSASGTSGYGYTF. The CDR3 DNA is TGCAGTGCTAGCGGGACGAGCGGCTATGGCTACACCTTC.

This clonotype was counted a few times. CDR3 in amino acids: CASSLDPWGGGYNEQFF. The CDR3 coding sequence is TGTGCCAGCAGCTTAGACCCTTGGGGTGGAGGATACAATGAGCAGTTCTTC. The chain combines TRBV11-2 with TRBJ2-1, with D maybe TRBD2 (5 bases). This CDR3 has 17 residues. The ends were cut back, 0 bases at V and 4 bases at J, with 16 bases in the middle. Per germline, CDR1 SGHAT and CDR2 FQNNGV. Using reference TRBV11-2 and TRBJ2-1 for the parts outside the CDR3, the full variable domain is EAGVAQSPRYKIIEKRQSVAFWCNPISGHATLYWYQQILGQGPKLLIQFQNNGVVDDSQLPKDRFSAERLKGVDSTLKIQPAKLEDSAVYLCASSLDPWGGGYNEQFFGPGTRLTVL.

The chain has TRBV20-1 and TRBJ2-1; D is undetermined. The CDR3 spans 13 residues. Germline values: CDR1 DFQATT, CDR2 SNEGSKA (reference sequence). V was cut by 5 bases and J by 5 bases, with 13 bases left in between. The CDR3 bases are TGCAGTGCTCAGTCTGCTTCGGACAATGAGCAGTTCTTC. Translating gives CSAQSASDNEQFF.

The table lists this clonotype with a few counts. This chain links TRBV20-1 with TRBJ2-3; 10 nucleotides line up with TRBD2. The CDR3 length is 12 residues. The V gene end was trimmed by 3 bases and the J gene end by 6 bases; junction bases not matched to a gene: 0. Germline V gene data show CDR1 as DFQATT and CDR2 as SNEGSKA (reference sequence). The CDR3 bases are TGCAGTGCTAGTAGCGGGGGGGATACGCAGTATTTT. It is translated as CSASSGGDTQYF.

The chain has TRBV6-1 and TRBJ2-7; D perhaps matches TRBD2 (5 bases). V gave up 6 bases and J gave up 0 bases, with 9 bases separating them. The CDR3 is 13 residues long. The germline V gene has CDR1 MNHNS and CDR2 SASEGT. The CDR3 coding sequence is TGTGCCAGCAGGACTGGGAGCTCCTACGAGCAGTACTTC. This gives the protein CASRTGSSYEQYF.

This clonotype has more than one count but fewer than ten. The chain is built from TRBV5-6 and TRBJ1-2; TRBD1 is a possible D gene (6 bases). This CDR3 region has 15 residues. The V end lost 5 bases, the J end lost 11 bases, and 25 bases lay between the germline ends. Germline lookup yields CDR1 SGHDT and CDR2 YYEEEE. The chain's CDR3 is CASSRTRDTWNDYTF. In nucleotides, the CDR3 is TGTGCCAGCAGTCGAACCCGGGACACCTGGAATGATTACACCTTC.

The chain couples TRBV20-1 to TRBJ1-2, with 10 bases aligning to TRBD1. Trimming cost V 3 bases and J 7 bases; bases outside gene matches: 8. The CDR3 is 14 amino acids. Germline assignment: CDR1 DFQATT and CDR2 SNEGSKA (reference sequence). The CDR3 nucleotides read TGCAGTGCTAGTAGAGGGACAGGGGTGTCTGGCTACACCTTC. This sequence encodes CSASRGTGVSGYTF.

The chain couples TRBV20-1 to TRBJ2-5; 13 bases fit TRBD2. V lost 6 bases to trimming and J lost 6 bases; unmatched junction nucleotides: 7. Per germline, CDR1 DFQATT and CDR2 SNEGSKA (reference sequence). CDR3 length equals 14 residues. CDR3 residues: CSARLAGGRQTQYF. The CDR3 DNA reads as TGCAGTGCCAGACTAGCGGGAGGACGGCAGACCCAGTACTTC.

The chain links TRBV9 to TRBJ2-1, with D perhaps matching TRBD2 (5 bases). Trimming left V 0 bases short and J 9 bases short, with 10 bases between. Germline V CDR1 and CDR2: SGDLS, YYNGEE. There are 13 residues in the CDR3. CDR3 sequence (DNA): TGTGCCAGCAGCGTAGCCCCTAGCACTGAGCAGTTCTTC. Translation gives CASSVAPSTEQFF.

This clonotype showed up just a few times. The chain links TRBV11-2 to TRBJ1-1, with 9 nucleotides matching TRBD1. The CDR3 runs to 13 residues. The V gene's germline CDR1 is SGHAT and CDR2 FQNNGV. J was trimmed by 10 bases and V by 5 bases; bases with no gene match: 8. The chain's CDR3 is CASSVGQGMGAFF. The CDR3 nucleotides are TGTGCCAGCAGCGTAGGACAGGGGATGGGAGCTTTCTTT.

This clonotype was seen many times. This sequence joins TRBV2 and TRBJ2-5; D remains ambiguous. The V and J ends lost 8 bases and 2 bases respectively, with 9 bases between them. The CDR3 contains 12 residues. Germline V lookup: CDR1 SNHLY, CDR2 FYNNEI. Written as DNA, the CDR3 is TGTGCCAGCGGATTCACTCAAGAGACCCAGTACTTC. Protein sequence: CASGFTQETQYF.

In its sample, this clonotype was seen a few times. The chain has TRBV7-2 and TRBJ1-3; D possibly corresponds to TRBD1 (6 bases). The CDR3 runs to 14 residues. V gave up 0 bases and J gave up 7 bases, with 10 bases separating them. The germline V gene has CDR1 SGHTA and CDR2 FQGNSA. CDR3 residues: CASSLAGGRNTIYF. The CDR3 nucleotides are TGTGCCAGCAGCTTAGCGGGGGGGCGGAACACCATATATTTT. Full variable domain (outside the CDR3, taken from reference TRBV7-2 and TRBJ1-3): GAGVSQSPSNKVTEKGKDVELRCDPISGHTALYWYRQSLGQGLEFLIYFQGNSAPDKSGLPSDRFSAERTGGSVSTLTIQRTQQEDSAVYLCASSLAGGRNTIYFGEGSWLTVV.